The present T cell receptor beta chain was sequenced within a study of CD8 T cells in Susac syndrome. Negative isolation was applied to CD8+ and CD4+ T cells, and FACS enrichment was applied to TEMRA cells. The authors reverse transcribed about 0.5 to 1 ug RNA with random hexamers. With immunoSEQ multiplex PCR, TCR beta CDR3 was amplified across 54 Vbeta and 13 Jbeta. TCRdb ran MiXCR on the immunoSEQ multiplex PCR reads and lists one entry per CDR3 protein. The table lists fewer than 300,000 distinct CDR3 sequences, roughly 81% of them singletons. CDR1 is DFQATT, CDR2 SNEGSKA, per germline (reference sequence). The CDR3 extends over 14 amino acids. Trimming pared 0 bases from V and 2 bases from J, leaving 7 bases between.

This TCR came from a human donor with multiple sclerosis. The chain uses TRBV20-1 and TRBJ2-2; D ambiguous. Sequencing was performed on CD8+ T cells from PBMCs. The CDR3 nucleotides read TGCAGTGCTAGAGACCTTCACAACACCGGGGAGCTGTTTTTT. Amino acid sequence: CSARDLHNTGELFF.